These 2 T cell receptor beta chains came from one sample sequenced in a study of blood T cells in healthy people across ages (dated by TCRdb to between 2014 and 2017). Library construction relied on 5' RACE. Reads for this sample came from an Illumina HiSeq 2500. A second PCR of about 6 to 11 cycles was performed with a sample-barcoded 5' primer and a J-beta primer mix. TCRdb redid the processing of the public reads, applying fastp at Q25 and MiXCR, and retained in-frame beta chains. Each entry merges the rows of one CDR3 protein and shows their most common DNA and genes. The sample table contains about 830,000 distinct CDR3 sequences; only one count was recorded for approximately 67% of them. The top ten clonotypes cover 25% to 35% of the sample. Sequencing was done on a sample of blood. These TCRs come from a man aged 25-45 years in good health.

Notes on this clonotype: A read error may explain this, as a much larger clone is one base away. This rearrangement joins TRBV12-3 or TRBV12-4 to TRBJ2-3; D unresolved. The length of the CDR3 is 13 residues. Deletions cut 3 bases from V and 0 bases from J, with 4 bases between. The CDR3 sequence: CASSFYSTDTQYF. CDR3 bases: TGTGCCAGCAGTTTTTATAGCACAGATACGCAGTATTTT.

This clonotype was seen ten or more times. The rearrangement uses TRBV6-2 or TRBV6-3 and TRBJ1-5, with D unclear. Germline CDR1 reads MNHEY; CDR2 reads SVGEGT. V lost 6 bases, J lost 0 bases, and 12 bases lay in between. There are 15 residues in the CDR3. This chain's CDR3 is CASRSGRASNQPQHF. CDR3 DNA: TGTGCCAGCAGATCCGGTAGGGCTAGCAATCAGCCCCAGCATTTT.